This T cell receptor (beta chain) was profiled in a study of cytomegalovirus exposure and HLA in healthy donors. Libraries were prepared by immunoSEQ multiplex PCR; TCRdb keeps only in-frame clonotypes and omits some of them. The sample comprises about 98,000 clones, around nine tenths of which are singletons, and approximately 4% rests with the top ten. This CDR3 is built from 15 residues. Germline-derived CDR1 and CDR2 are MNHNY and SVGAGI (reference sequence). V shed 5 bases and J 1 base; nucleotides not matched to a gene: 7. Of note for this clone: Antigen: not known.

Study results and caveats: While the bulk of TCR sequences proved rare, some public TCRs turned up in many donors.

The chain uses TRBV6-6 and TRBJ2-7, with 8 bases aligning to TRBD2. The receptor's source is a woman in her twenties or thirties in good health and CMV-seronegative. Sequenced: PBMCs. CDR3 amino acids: CASSRPGLESYEQYF. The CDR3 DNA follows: TGTGCCAGCAGTAGACCGGGACTAGAGTCCTACGAGCAGTACTTC.